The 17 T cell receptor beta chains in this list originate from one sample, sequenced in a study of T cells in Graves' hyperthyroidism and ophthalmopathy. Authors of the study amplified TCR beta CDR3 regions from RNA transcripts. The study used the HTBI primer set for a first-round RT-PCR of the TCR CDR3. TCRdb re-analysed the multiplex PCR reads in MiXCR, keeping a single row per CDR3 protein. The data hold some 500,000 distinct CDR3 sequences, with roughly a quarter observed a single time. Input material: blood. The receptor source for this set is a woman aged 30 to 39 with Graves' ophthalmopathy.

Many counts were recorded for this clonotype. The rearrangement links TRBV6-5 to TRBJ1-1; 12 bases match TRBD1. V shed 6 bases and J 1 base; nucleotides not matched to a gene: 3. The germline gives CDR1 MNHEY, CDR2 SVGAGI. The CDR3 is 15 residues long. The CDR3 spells CASRKGQGANTEAFF. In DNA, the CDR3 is TGTGCCAGCAGAAAGGGACAGGGGGCGAACACTGAAGCTTTCTTT.

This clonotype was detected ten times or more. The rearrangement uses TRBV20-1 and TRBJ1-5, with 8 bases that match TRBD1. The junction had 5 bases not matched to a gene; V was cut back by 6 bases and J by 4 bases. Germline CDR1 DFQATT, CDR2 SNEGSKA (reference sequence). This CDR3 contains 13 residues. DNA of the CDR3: TGCAGTGCCATCGGACAGGGTAATCAGCCCCAGCATTTT. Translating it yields CSAIGQGNQPQHF.

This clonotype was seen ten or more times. The CDR3 region is CSASGIEQYF. CDR3 nucleotide sequence: TGCAGTGCTAGTGGGATAGAGCAGTACTTC. The chain recombines TRBV20-1 with TRBJ2-7; D unclear. There are 10 residues in the CDR3. The ends were cut back, 3 bases at V and 7 bases at J, with 7 bases in the middle. CDR1 and CDR2 (germline): DFQATT, SNEGSKA (reference sequence).

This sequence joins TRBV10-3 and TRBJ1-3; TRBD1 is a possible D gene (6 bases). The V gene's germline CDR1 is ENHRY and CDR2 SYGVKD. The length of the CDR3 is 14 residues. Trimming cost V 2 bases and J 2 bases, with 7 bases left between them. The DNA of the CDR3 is TGTGCCATCAGTGAGGGGGACACTGGAAACACCATATATTTT. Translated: CAISEGDTGNTIYF.

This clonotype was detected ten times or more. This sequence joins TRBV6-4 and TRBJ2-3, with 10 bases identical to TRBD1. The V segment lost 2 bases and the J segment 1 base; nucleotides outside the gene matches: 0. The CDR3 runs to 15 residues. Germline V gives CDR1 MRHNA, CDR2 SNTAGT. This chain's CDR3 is CASSDGTGGTDTQYF. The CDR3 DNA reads TGTGCCAGCAGTGACGGGACAGGGGGCACAGATACGCAGTATTTT.

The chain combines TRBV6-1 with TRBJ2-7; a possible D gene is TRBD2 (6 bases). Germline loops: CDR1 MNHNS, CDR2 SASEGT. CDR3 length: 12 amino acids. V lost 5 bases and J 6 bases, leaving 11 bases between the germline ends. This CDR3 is CASSPTSTEQYF. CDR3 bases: TGTGCCAGCAGTCCGACTAGTACCGAGCAGTACTTC.

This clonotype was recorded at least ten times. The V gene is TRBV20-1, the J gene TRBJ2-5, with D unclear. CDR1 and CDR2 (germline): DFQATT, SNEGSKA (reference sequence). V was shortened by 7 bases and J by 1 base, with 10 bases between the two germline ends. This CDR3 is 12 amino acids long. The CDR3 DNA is TGCAGTGAGGCCGCAGCCCAAGAGACCCAGTACTTC. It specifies CSEAAAQETQYF.

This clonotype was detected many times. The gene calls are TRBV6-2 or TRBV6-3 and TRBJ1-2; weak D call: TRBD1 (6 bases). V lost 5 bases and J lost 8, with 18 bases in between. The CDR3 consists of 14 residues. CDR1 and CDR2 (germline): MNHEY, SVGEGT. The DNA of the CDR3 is TGTGCCAGCAGTCACAAAATCCAGGGGAACGGCTACACCTTC. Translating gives CASSHKIQGNGYTF.

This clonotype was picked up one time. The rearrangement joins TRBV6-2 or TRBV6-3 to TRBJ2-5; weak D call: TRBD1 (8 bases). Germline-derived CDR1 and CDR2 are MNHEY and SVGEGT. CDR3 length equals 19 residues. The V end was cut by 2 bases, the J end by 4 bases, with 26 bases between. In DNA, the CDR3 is TGTGCCAGCAGTTACCGGGTACAGGGGGGGGAGACAGGGATAGAGACCCAGTACTTC. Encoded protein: CASSYRVQGGETGIETQYF.

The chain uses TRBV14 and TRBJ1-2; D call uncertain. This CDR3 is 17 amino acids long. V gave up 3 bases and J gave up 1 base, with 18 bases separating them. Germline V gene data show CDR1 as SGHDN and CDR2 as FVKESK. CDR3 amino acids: CASSQEHLGMRNYGYTF. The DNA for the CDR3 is TGTGCCAGCAGCCAGGAGCACTTAGGAATGCGTAACTATGGCTACACCTTC.

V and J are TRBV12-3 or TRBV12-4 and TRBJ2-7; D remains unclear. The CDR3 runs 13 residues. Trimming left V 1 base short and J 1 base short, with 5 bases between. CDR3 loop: CASSLVRSYEQYF. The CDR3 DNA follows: TGTGCCAGCAGTTTAGTGCGTTCCTACGAGCAGTACTTC.

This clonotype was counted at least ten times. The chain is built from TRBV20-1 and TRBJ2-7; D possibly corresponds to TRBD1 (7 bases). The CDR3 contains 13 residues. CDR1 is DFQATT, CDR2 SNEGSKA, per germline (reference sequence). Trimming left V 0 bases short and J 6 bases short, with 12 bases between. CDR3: CSAREGGGGEQYF. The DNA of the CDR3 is TGCAGTGCTAGAGAAGGAGGGGGCGGCGAGCAGTACTTC.

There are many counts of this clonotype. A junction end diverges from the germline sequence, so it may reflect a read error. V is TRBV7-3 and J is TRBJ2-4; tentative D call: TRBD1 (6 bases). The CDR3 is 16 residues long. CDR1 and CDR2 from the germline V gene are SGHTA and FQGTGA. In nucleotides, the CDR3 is TGTGCCAGCAGGTTTACAGGGTACGAAGCCAAAAACATTAAGTACTTC. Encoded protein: CASRFTGYEAKNIKYF.

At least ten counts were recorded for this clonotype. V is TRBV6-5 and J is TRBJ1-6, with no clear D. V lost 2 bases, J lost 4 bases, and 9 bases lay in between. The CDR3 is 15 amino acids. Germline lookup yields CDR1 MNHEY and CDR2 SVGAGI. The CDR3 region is CASSYADPYNSPLHF. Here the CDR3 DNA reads TGTGCCAGCAGTTACGCGGACCCTTATAATTCACCCCTCCACTTT.

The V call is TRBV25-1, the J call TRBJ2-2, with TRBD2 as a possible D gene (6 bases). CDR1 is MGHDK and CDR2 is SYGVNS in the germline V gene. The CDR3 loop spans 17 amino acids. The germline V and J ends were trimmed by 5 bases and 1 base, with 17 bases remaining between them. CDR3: CASSWVRGTENTGELFF. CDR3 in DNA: TGTGCCAGCAGTTGGGTCCGGGGGACGGAGAACACCGGGGAGCTGTTTTTT.

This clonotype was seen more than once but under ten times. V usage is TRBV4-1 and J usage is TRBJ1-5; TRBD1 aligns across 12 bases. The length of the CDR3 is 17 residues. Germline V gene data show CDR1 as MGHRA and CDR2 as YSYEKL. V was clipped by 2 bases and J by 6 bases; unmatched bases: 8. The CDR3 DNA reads TGCGCCAGCAGCCAATTTGCTGGGACAGGGGGCTTTCAGCCCCAGCATTTT. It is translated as CASSQFAGTGGFQPQHF.

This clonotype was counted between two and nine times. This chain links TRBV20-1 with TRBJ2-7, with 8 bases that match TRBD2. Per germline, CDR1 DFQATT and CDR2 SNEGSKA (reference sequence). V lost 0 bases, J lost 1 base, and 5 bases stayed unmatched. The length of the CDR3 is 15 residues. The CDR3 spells CSARDPGGASYEQYF. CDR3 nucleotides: TGCAGTGCTAGAGACCCCGGGGGGGCGTCCTACGAGCAGTACTTC.